This T cell receptor (beta chain) stems from a study of cytomegalovirus exposure and HLA in healthy donors. PCR employed 60 Vbeta and 13 Jbeta primers. Some clones are missing from TCRdb's copy, which holds only in-frame ones; the method was immunoSEQ multiplex PCR. The table includes approximately 190,000 clones, roughly 80% detected once. The study, taken as a whole, reports: Altogether, about 160 TCR beta chains were recorded as cytomegalovirus-associated. Presence/absence analyses rested on an assumption that sequencing depth was roughly uniform across donors.

Turning to this clone: No antigen is known for it.

The CDR3 loop spans 18 amino acids. V was pared by 0 bases and J by 4 bases, with 8 bases of the junction left unmatched. Germline CDR1 MGHRA, CDR2 YSYEKL. The source material was PBMCs. The gene calls are TRBV4-1 and TRBJ2-6; 8 bases are a match to TRBD2. This TCR came from a man aged 35 to 55 in good health and CMV-seropositive. Here the CDR3 reads CASSQDLGGAGGANVLTF. The CDR3 DNA sequence: TGCGCCAGCAGCCAAGACCTCGGGGGGGCTGGAGGGGCCAACGTCCTGACTTTC.